Listed here is a single T cell receptor beta chain. Its matching antigen is unknown. All of the donors were Caucasians in good health. TCRdb re-derived calls from the 5' RACE reads in MiXCR, one entry per CDR3 protein. The sample includes about 660,000 distinct CDR3 sequences, 8.6% of them seen just once. The data are from a study of identical twins. General study results and limits: When twins shared out-of-frame alpha sequences, those sequences had excess low generation probability.

Looked up from germline, CDR1 is SGHRS and CDR2 is YFSETQ. V gave up 4 bases and J gave up 8 bases, with 9 bases separating them. The CDR3 is 12 residues long. A further study also used this sample, focusing on yellow fever vaccine responses in identical twins.

This sequence joins TRBV5-1 and TRBJ1-4; the D is unclear. The clonotype originates from a woman younger than 35 in good health. Sequencing was performed on PBMCs. DNA of the CDR3: TGCGCCAGCAGCCCCGACCTGGAAAAACTGTTTTTT. This translates into CASSPDLEKLFF.